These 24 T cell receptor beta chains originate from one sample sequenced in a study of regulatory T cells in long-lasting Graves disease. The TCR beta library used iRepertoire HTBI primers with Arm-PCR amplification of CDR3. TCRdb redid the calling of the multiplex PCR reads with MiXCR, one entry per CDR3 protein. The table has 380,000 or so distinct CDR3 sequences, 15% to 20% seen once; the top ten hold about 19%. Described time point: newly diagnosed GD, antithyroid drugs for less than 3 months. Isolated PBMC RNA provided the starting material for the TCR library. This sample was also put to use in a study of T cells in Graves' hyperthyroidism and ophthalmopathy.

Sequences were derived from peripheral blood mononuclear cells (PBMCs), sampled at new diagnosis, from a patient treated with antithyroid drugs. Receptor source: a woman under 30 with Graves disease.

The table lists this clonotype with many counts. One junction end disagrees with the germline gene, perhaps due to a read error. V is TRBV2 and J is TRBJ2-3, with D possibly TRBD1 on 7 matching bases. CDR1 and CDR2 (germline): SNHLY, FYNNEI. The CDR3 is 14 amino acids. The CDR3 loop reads CASRTGRSTDTRYF. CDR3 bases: TGTGCCAGCAGGACAGGGAGGAGCACAGATACGCGGTATTTT.

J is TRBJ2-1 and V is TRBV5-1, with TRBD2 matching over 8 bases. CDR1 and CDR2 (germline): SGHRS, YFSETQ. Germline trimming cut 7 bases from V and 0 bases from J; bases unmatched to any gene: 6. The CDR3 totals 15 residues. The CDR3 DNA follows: TGCGCCAGCTGTCCCGGGGGGGGCTCCTACAATGAGCAGTTCTTC. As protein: CASCPGGGSYNEQFF.

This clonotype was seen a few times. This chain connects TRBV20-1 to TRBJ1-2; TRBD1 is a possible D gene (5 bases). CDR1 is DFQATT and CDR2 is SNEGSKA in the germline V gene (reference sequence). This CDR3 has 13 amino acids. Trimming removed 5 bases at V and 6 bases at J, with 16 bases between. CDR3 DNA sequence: TGCAGTGCTGCCCCCAGGGTGGGCGATGGCTACACCTTC. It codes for CSAAPRVGDGYTF.

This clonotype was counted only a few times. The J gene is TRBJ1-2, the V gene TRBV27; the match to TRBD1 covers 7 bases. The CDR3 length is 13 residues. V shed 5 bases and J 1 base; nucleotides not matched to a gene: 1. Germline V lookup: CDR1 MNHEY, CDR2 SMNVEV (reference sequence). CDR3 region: CASSRQGNYGYTF. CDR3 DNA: TGTGCCAGCAGTAGACAGGGTAACTATGGCTACACCTTC.

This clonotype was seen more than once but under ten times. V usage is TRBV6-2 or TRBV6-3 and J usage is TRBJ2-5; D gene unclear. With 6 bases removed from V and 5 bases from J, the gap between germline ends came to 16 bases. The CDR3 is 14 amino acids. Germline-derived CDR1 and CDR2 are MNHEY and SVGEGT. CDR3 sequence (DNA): TGTGCCAGCAGCCCCTCCAAGGGCCGGGAGACCCAGTACTTC. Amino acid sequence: CASSPSKGRETQYF.

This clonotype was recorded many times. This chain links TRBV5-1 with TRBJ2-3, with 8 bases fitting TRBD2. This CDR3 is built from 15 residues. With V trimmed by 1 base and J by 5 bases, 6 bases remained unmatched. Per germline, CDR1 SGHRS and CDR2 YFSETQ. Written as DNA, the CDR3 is TGCGCCAGCAGCTTGACGGGGGGGCGGAGAGATACGCAGTATTTT. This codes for CASSLTGGRRDTQYF.

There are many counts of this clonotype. CDR3 residues: CAIRAPRGETEAFF. In DNA form, the CDR3 reads TGTGCCATCCGGGCCCCCCGAGGCGAAACTGAAGCTTTCTTT. This chain links TRBV10-3 with TRBJ1-1; D is uncertain. Trimming shortened V by 8 bases and J by 5 bases, and 18 bases separated the two germline ends. From germline, CDR1 is ENHRY and CDR2 SYGVKD. The CDR3 has 14 residues.

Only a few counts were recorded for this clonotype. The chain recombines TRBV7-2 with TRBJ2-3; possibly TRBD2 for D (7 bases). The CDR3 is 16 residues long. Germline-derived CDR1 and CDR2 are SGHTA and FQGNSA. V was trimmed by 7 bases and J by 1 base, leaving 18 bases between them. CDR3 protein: CASNIGGGRGTDTQYF. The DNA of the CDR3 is TGTGCCAGCAACATAGGGGGGGGTAGGGGCACAGATACGCAGTATTTT.

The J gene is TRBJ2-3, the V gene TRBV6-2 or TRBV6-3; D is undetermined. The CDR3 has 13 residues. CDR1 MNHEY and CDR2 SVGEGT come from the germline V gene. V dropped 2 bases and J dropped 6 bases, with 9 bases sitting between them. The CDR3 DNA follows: TGTGCCAGCAGTTACACTGAGATGGATACGCAGTATTTT. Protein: CASSYTEMDTQYF.

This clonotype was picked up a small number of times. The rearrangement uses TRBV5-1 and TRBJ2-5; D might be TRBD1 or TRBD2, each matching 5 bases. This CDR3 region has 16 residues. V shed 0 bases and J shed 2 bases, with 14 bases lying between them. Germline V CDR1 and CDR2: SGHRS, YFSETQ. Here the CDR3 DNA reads TGCGCCAGCAGCTTGGACAACGGGACGCCTCAAGAGACCCAGTACTTC. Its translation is CASSLDNGTPQETQYF.

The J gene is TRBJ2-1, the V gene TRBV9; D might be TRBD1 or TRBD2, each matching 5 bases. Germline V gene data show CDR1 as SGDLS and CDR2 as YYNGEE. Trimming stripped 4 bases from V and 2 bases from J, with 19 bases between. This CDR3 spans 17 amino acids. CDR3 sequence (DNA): TGTGCCAGCAGCTCATCTGGGGGTAGCGTAACCTACAATGAGCAGTTCTTC. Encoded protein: CASSSSGGSVTYNEQFF.

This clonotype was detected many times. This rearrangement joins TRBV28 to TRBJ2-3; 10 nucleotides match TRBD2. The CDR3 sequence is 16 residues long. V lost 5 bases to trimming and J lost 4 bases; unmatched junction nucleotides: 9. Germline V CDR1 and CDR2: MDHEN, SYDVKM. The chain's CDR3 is CASSDLIAGGADTQYF. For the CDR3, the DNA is TGTGCCAGCAGTGACCTTATAGCGGGGGGTGCAGATACGCAGTATTTT.

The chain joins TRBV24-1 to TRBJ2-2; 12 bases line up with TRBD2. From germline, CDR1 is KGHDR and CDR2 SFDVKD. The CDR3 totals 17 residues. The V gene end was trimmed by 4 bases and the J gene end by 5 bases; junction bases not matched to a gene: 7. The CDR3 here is CATSEPSGGAWTGELFF. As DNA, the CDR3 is TGTGCCACCAGTGAACCTAGCGGGGGGGCCTGGACCGGGGAGCTGTTTTTT.

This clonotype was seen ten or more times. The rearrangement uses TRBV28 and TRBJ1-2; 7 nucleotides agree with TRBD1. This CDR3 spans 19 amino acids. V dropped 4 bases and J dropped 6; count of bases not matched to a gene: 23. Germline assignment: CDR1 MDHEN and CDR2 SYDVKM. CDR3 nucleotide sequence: TGTGCCAGCAGTTCCCCCCTATACAACAGGGGCACAACCACCCATGGCTACACCTTC. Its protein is CASSSPLYNRGTTTHGYTF.

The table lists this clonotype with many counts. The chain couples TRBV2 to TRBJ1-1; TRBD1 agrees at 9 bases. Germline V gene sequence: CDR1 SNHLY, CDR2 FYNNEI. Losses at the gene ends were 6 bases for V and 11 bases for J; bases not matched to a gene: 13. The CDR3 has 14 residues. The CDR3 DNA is TGTGCCAGCAGGCCCTCAGACAGGGGGTTACGGGCTTTCTTT. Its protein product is CASRPSDRGLRAFF.

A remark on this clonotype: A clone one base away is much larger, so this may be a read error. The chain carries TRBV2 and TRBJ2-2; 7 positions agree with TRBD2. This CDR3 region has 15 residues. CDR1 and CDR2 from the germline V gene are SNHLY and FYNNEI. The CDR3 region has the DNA TGTGCCAGCAGTGTGGTCGGGGGGTACACCGGGGGGCTGTTTTTT. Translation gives CASSVVGGYTGGLFF.

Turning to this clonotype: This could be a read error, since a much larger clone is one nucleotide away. The CDR3 DNA reads as TGTGCCAGCAAAGGGCCGGGGGCCTACAATGTGCAGTTCTTC. Translated, it gives CASKGPGAYNVQFF. This chain links TRBV2 with TRBJ2-1; TRBD1 or TRBD2 may be the D gene (6 bases each). The CDR3 is 14 residues long. CDR1 and CDR2 (germline): SNHLY, FYNNEI.

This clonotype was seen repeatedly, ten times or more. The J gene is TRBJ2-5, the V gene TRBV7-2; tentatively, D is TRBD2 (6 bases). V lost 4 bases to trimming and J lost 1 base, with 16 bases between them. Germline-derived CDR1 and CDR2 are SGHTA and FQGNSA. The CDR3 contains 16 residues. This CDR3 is CASSSFGGPIQETQYF. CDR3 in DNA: TGTGCCAGCAGCTCCTTCGGAGGGCCTATCCAAGAGACCCAGTACTTC.

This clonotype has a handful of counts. The CDR3: CASSTPRGDNYGYTF. In DNA, the CDR3 is TGTGCCAGTAGCACCCCCCGAGGGGATAACTATGGCTACACCTTC. The chain uses TRBV19 and TRBJ1-2; D is perhaps TRBD1 (5 bases). The ends were cut back, 6 bases at V and 1 base at J, with 15 bases in the middle. Looked up from germline, CDR1 is LNHDA and CDR2 is SQIVND (reference sequence). This CDR3 has 15 amino acids.

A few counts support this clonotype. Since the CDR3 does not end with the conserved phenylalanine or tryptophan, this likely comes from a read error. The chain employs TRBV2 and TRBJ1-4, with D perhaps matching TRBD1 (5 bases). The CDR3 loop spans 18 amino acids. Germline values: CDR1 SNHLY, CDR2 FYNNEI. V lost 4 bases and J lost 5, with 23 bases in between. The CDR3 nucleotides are TGTGCCAGCAGTGTGAATAGGGACGGAGGAGCCTTAAATGAAAAACTGTTTCTT. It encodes CASSVNRDGGALNEKLFL.

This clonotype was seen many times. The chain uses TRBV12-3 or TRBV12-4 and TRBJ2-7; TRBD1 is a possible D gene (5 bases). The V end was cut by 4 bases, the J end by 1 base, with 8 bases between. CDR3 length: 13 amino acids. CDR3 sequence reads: CASSYDSSYEQYF. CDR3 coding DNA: TGTGCCAGCAGTTATGACAGTTCCTACGAGCAGTACTTC.

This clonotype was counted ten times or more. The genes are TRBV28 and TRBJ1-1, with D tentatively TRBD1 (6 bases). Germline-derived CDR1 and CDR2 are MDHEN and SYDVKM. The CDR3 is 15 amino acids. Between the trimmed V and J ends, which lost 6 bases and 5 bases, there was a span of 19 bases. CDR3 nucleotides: TGTGCCAGCAGACTATCCCAGGGAGGGGGGACTGAAGCTTTCTTT. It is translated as CASRLSQGGGTEAFF.

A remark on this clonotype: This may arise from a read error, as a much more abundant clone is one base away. CDR3 nucleotides: TGCGCCAGCATGGCTGGGCAGGGGGCGAATGAGCAGTTCTTC. Protein sequence: CASMAGQGANEQFF. V gene TRBV5-1 combines with J gene TRBJ2-1; 8 bases map to TRBD1. Per germline, CDR1 SGHRS and CDR2 YFSETQ. The CDR3 is 14 residues long. With V trimmed by 6 bases and J by 7 bases, 9 bases remained unmatched.

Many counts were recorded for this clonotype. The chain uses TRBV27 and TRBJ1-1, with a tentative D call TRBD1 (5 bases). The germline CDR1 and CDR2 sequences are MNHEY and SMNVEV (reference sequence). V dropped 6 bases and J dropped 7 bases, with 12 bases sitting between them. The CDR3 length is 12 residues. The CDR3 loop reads CASSSGADEAFF. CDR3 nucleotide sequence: TGTGCCAGCAGCTCCGGGGCAGATGAAGCTTTCTTT.